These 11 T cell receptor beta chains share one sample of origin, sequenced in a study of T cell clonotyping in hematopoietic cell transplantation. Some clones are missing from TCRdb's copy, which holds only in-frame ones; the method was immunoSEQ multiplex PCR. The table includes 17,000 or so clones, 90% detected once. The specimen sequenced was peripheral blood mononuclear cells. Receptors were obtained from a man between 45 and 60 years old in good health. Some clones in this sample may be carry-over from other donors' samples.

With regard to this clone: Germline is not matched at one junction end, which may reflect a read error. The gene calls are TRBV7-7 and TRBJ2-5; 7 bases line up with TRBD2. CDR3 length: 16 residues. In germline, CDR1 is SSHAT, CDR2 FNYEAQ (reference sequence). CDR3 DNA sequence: TGTGCTAGCAGCTTAGAGGGCGCTAGCGGTGGAGAGACCCAGTACTTC. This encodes CASSLEGASGGETQYF.

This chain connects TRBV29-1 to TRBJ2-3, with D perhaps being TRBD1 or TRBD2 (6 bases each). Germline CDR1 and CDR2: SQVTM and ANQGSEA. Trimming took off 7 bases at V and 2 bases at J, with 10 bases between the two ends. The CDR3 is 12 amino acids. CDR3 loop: CSEEGDTDTQYF. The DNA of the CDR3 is TGCAGCGAGGAGGGGGACACAGATACGCAGTATTTT.

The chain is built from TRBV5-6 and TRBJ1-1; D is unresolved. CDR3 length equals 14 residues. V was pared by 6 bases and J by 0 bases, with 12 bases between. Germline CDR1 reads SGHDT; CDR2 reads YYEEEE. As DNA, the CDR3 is TGTGCCAGCACTCTACAGCCTTTGAACACTGAAGCTTTCTTT. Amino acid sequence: CASTLQPLNTEAFF.

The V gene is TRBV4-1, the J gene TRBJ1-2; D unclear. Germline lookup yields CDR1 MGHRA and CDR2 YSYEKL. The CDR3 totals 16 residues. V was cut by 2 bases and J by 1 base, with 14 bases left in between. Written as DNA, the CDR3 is TGCGCCAGCAGCCAAACCTTCGACGGATATAACTATGGCTACACCTTC. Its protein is CASSQTFDGYNYGYTF.

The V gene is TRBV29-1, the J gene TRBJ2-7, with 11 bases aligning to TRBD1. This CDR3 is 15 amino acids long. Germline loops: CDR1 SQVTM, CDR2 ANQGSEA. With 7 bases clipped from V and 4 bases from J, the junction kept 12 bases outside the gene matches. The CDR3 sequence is CSAAYAGTGGYEQYF. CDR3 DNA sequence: TGCAGCGCCGCATACGCCGGGACAGGGGGTTACGAGCAGTACTTC.

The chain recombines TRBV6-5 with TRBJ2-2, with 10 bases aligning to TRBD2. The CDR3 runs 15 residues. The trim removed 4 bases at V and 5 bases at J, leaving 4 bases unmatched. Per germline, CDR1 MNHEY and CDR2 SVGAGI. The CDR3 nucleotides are TGTGCCAGCAGTTTCGGACTAGCGGAGACCGGGGAGCTGTTTTTT. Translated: CASSFGLAETGELFF.

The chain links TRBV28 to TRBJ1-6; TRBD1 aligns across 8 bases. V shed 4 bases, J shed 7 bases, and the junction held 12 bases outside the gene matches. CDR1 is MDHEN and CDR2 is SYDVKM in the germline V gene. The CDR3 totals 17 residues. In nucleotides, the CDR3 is TGTGCCAGCAGTTCAAAGTCCCGGGACAGGAAAAATTCACCCCTCCACTTT. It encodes CASSSKSRDRKNSPLHF.

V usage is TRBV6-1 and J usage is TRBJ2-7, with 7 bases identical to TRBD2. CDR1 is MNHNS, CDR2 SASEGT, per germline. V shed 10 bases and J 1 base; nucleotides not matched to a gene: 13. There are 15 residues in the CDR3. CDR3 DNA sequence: TGTGCCATCAACAAAGGGGCGGGGGTTTCCTACGAGCAGTACTTC. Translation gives CAINKGAGVSYEQYF.

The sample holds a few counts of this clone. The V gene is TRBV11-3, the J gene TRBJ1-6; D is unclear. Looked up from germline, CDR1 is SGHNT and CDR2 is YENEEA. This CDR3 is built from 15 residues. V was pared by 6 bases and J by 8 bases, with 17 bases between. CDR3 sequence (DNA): TGTGCCAGCAGAATACACGGGGAAGCGGATTCACCCCTCCACTTT. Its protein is CASRIHGEADSPLHF.

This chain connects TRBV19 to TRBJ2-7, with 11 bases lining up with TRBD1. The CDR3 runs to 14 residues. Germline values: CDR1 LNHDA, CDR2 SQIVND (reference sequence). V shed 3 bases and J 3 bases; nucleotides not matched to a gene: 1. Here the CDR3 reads CASSMGTGGYEQYF. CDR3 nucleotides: TGTGCCAGTAGTATGGGGACAGGGGGCTACGAGCAGTACTTC.

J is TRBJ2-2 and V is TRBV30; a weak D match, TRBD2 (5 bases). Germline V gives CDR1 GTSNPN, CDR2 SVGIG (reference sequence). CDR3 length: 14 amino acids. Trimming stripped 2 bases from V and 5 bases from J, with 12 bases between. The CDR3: CAWSRGEKTGELFF. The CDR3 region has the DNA TGTGCCTGGAGTCGGGGAGAGAAGACCGGGGAGCTGTTTTTT.